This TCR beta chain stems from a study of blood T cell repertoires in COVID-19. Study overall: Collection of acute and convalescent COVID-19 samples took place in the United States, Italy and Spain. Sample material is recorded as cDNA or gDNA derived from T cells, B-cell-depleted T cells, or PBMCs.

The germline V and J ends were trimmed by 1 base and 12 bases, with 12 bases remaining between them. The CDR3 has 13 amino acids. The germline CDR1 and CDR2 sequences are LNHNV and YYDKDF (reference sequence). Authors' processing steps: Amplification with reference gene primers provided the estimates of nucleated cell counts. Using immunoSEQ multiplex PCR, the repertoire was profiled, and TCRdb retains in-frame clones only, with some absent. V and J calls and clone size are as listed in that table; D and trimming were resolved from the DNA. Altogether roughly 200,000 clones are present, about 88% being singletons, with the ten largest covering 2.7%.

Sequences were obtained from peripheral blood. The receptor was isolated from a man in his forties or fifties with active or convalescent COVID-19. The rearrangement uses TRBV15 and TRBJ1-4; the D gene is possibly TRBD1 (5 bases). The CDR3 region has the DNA TGTGCCACCAGCAGAGTGTTCCAGGGCGAACTGTTTTTT. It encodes CATSRVFQGELFF. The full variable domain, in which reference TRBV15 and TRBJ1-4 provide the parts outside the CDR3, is DAMVIQNPRYQVTQFGKPVTLSCSQTLNHNVMYWYQQKSSQAPKLLFHYYDKDFNNEADTPDNFQSRRPNTSFCFLDIRSPGLGDTAMYLCATSRVFQGELFFGSGTQLSVL.